The source of this T cell receptor (beta chain) is a study of T cell responses to AZD1222 COVID-19 vaccine (dated by TCRdb to the early 2020s). Study-wide context: AZD1222 recipients given second doses at about 4 weeks or at about 12 weeks were pooled, since spike-specific TCR depth and breadth were not found to differ between the two schedules. A total of 233 trial participants underwent TCR sequencing, of whom under 220 had received two doses of AZD1222 and roughly 26 had received two doses of the MenACWY control vaccine. Trial participants were enrolled by age into 18-55, 56-69 and 70-plus year subgroups, with about 150, 28 and 57 TCR-sequenced participants respectively.

Notes on this clone: Its binding antigen is unknown. Per-base qualities were not stored, and no clone one base away is much larger.

Results the study describes overall, beyond this receptor: Reportedly, almost half of the unique spike-specific TCRs recognized epitopes lying outside the regions that are mutated in the B.1.351 and B.1.1.7 variants. In the small 56-69-year group, the increase in depth fell short of significance, most likely because of low power. The whole spike protein was spanned by vaccine-associated CD4 TCRs, and dominant responses were seen in regions 160-218 and 743-854. Because no day 14 peak-response samples were available, repertoires were characterized only after the peak T cell response. Participants were mostly white British, with more females than males. The authors suggested clonal diversity may have been underestimated. Conclusions about previously exposed vaccinees are limited, since just a handful of AZD1222 recipients were seropositive for SARS-CoV-2 at baseline. After two AZD1222 doses, both the breadth and the depth of spike-specific TCRs were significantly higher than at day 0 and than in MenACWY recipients.

The label giving this sample's time point can be read as: baseline before first vaccination. Vaccinee samples came from UK trials COV001 and COV002, including a single-blind randomized controlled phase 2/3 trial of AZD1222 (ChAdOx1 nCoV-19) in healthy adults. Trial participant PBMC samples were collected at day 0 and day 28 after the second dose for TCRbeta chain sequencing. The germline V gene supplies CDR1 SGHRS and CDR2 YFSETQ. V gives up 4 bases and J gives up 3 bases, and the segment between their germline ends measures 16 bases. There are 16 amino acids in the CDR3, from cysteine to phenylalanine inclusive. The CDR3 DNA has 48 bases and is translated from base 1. The CDR3 regions of human TCRbeta chains were subjected to immunosequencing. The authors processed their data as follows. TCRs in the repertoires were compared against a reference library of SARS-CoV-2-specific TCRs that had been generated with the MIRA antigen-specificity platform. Breadth was defined as the fraction of unique TCRs that were SARS-CoV-2-associated. Depth was defined as the fraction of total T cells that were SARS-CoV-2-associated. Using the MIRA data, each spike-specific TCR was assigned both to the spike region to which the TCR was reactive and to a CD4 or CD8 class. Log10-transformed breadth and depth values were compared by one-way ANOVA with Sidak's multiple comparisons tests. Sourced from immuneACCESS, this table was stored by TCRdb with only in-frame sequences that have V and J called. A share of the clones is absent; for the studies checked, an unresolved V gene accounts for under half, and the remainder has no known explanation. V and J calls and clone size come straight from that table; D and trimming were deduced from the DNA. Present in this sample are some 150,000 clones, approximately 90% of which were seen just once. More than 3.5% of the sample is held by the ten biggest clonotypes.

The sequence derives from an adult in good health. Recombination linked TRBV5-1 to TRBJ2-2; the best D guess is TRBD1, with 5 bases matching. Sequences were derived from peripheral blood, sampled on day 0 of AZD1222 vaccination. The CDR3 region has the sequence CASSPRVGLDTGELFF. Read as DNA, the sequence is TGCGCCAGCAGCCCCAGGGTGGGGCTAGACACCGGGGAGCTGTTTTTT. Where the CDR3 stops, the reference TRBV5-1 and TRBJ2-2 genes take over; the full variable domain is KAGVTQTPRYLIKTRGQQVTLSCSPISGHRSVSWYQQTPGQGLQFLFEYFSETQRNKGNFPGRFSGRQFSNSRSEMNVSTLELGDSALYLCASSPRVGLDTGELFFGEGSRLTVL.